This T cell receptor (beta chain) stems from a study of blood T cells in healthy people across ages. In the study overall: Through template switching, about one barcoded beta molecule was captured per two T cells, as measured in model experiments. Findings of the study overall: A roughly linear age-dependent decrease characterized TCR beta diversity per million T cells. Donors of long life had a larger count of naive CD4+ cells and greater diversity than aged donors. Strongly correlated with naive T cell percentage was TCR beta diversity.

Concerning this clonotype itself: Its specificity is unknown.

PCR was performed a second time for about 7 to 11 cycles using a sample-barcoded 5' primer and a J-beta primer mix. TCRdb processed the 5' RACE reads anew with MiXCR; each CDR3 protein has one entry. Of 1,300,000 or so distinct CDR3 sequences listed, roughly 60% are singletons. The TCR comes from a man aged 18 to 30 in good health. Sequences were obtained from blood.

CDR3 in amino acids: CASSPSTLGYTF. The CDR3 DNA reads TGTGCCAGCAGTCCCTCGACCCTGGGCTACACCTTC. The rearrangement links TRBV28 to TRBJ1-2; D gene unclear. Germline assignment: CDR1 MDHEN and CDR2 SYDVKM. The ends were cut back, 5 bases at V and 8 bases at J, with 12 bases in the middle. The CDR3 runs 12 residues.